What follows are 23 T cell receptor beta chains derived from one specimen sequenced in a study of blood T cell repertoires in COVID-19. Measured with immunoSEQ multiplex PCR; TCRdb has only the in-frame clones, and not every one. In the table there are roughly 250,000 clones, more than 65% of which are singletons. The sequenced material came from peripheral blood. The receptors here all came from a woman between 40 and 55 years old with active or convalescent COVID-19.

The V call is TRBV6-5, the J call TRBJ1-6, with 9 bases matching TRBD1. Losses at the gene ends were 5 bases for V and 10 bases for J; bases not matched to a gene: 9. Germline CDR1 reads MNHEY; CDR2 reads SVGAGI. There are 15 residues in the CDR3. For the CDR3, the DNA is TGTGCCAGCAGTAGTCGGGGGACAGGGAGCTCACCCCTCCACTTT. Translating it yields CASSSRGTGSSPLHF.

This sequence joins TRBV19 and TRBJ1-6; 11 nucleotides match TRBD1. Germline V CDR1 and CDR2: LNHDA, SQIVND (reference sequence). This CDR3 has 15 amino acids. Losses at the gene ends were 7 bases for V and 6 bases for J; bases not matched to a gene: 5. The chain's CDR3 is CASTRTGGGNSPLHF. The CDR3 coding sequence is TGTGCCAGTACCAGGACAGGGGGCGGTAATTCACCCCTCCACTTT.

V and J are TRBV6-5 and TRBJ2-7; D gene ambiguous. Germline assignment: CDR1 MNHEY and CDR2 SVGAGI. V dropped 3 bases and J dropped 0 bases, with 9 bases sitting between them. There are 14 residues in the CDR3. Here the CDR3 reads CASSYAFSSYEQYF. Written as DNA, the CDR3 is TGTGCCAGCAGTTATGCGTTTAGCTCCTACGAGCAGTACTTC.

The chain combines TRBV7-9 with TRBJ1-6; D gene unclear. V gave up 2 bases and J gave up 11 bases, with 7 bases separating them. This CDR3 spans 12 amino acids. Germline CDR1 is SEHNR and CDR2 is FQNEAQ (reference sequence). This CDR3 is CASSLSPAPLHF. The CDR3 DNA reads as TGTGCCAGCAGCTTAAGCCCTGCACCCCTCCACTTT.

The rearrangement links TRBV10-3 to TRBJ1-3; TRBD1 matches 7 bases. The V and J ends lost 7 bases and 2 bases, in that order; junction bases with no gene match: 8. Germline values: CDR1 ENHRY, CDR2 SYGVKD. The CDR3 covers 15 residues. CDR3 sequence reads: CAITTSGQAGNTIYF. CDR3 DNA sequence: TGTGCCATCACAACTTCCGGACAGGCTGGAAACACCATATATTTT.

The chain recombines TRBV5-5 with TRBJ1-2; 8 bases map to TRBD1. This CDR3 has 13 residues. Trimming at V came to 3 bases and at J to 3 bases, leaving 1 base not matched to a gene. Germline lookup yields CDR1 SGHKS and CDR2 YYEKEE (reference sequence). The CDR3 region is CASSSTGDYGYTF. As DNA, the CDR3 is TGTGCCAGCAGCTCGACAGGGGACTATGGCTACACCTTC.

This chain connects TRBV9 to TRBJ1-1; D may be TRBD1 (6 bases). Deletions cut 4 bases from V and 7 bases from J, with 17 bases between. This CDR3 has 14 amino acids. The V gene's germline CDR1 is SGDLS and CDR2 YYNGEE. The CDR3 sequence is CASSPWTGGGEAFF. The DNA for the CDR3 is TGTGCCAGCAGCCCCTGGACGGGAGGGGGTGAAGCTTTCTTT.

The DNA for the CDR3 is TGCGCCAGCAGCTGGGGACAGCGGAACACTGAAGCTTTCTTT. This codes for CASSWGQRNTEAFF. The chain has TRBV5-1 and TRBJ1-1; 7 positions agree with TRBD1. The CDR3 extends over 14 amino acids. CDR1 and CDR2 from the germline V gene are SGHRS and YFSETQ. V was clipped by 3 bases and J by 1 base; unmatched bases: 3.

CDR3 sequence reads: CATHRGSITGELFF. The CDR3, as DNA: TGTGCCACTCACAGGGGAAGTATCACCGGGGAGCTGTTTTTT. The chain has TRBV7-9 and TRBJ2-2; TRBD1 matches at 7 bases. J was trimmed by 4 bases and V by 10 bases; bases with no gene match: 9. The CDR3 has 14 amino acids. Looked up from germline, CDR1 is SEHNR and CDR2 is FQNEAQ (reference sequence).

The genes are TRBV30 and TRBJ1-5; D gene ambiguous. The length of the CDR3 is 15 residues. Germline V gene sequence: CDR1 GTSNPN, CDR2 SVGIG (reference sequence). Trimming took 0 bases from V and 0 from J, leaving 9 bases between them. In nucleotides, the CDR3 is TGTGCCTGGAGTGTATCCAGAACTAGCAATCAGCCCCAGCATTTT. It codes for CAWSVSRTSNQPQHF.

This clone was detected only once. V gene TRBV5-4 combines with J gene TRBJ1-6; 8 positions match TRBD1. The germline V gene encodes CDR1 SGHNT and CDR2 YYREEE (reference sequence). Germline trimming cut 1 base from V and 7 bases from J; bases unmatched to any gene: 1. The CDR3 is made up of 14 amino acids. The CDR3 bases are TGTGCCAGCAGCTTGACAGGGGGGAATTCACCCCTCCACTTT. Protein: CASSLTGGNSPLHF.

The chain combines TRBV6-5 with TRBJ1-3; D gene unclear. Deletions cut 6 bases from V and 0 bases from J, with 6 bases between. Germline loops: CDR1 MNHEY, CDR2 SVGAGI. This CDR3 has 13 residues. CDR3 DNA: TGTGCCAGCAGGACAAACTCTGGAAACACCATATATTTT. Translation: CASRTNSGNTIYF.

CDR3 DNA sequence: TGTGCCAGCAGTTACATCGCCGGGGGGACTGAAGCTTTCTTT. Amino acid sequence: CASSYIAGGTEAFF. The chain carries TRBV6-5 and TRBJ1-1, with a tentative D call TRBD1 (5 bases). The length of the CDR3 is 14 residues. V lost 2 bases, J lost 5 bases, and 12 bases lay in between. From germline, CDR1 is MNHEY and CDR2 SVGAGI.

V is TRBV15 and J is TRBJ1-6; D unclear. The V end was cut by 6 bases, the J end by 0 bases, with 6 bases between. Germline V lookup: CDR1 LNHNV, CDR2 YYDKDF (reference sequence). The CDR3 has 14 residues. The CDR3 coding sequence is TGTGCCACCAGGGTAGACTCCTATAATTCACCCCTCCACTTT. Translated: CATRVDSYNSPLHF.

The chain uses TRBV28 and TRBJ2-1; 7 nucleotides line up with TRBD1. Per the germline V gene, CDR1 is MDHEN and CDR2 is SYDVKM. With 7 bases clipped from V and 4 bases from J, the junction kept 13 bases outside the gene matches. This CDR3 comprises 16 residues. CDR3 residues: CASKPTSGTAYNEQFF. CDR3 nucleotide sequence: TGTGCCAGCAAACCTACATCGGGGACAGCTTACAATGAGCAGTTCTTC.

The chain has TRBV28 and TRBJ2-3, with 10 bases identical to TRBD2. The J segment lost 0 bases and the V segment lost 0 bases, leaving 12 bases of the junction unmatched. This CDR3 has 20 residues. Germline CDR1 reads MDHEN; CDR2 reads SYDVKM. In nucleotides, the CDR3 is TGTGCCAGCAGTTTATGGGTTAGCGGGGGGCTATTAGCTAGCACAGATACGCAGTATTTT. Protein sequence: CASSLWVSGGLLASTDTQYF.

The CDR3 DNA reads TGTGCCAGCTCACCTAGGGGGCAGCGAGGAAACACCATATATTTT. It codes for CASSPRGQRGNTIYF. The V and J genes are TRBV18 and TRBJ1-3; 7 bases fit TRBD1. V was clipped by 3 bases and J by 4 bases; unmatched bases: 6. Looked up from germline, CDR1 is KGHSH and CDR2 is LQKENI. This CDR3 comprises 15 residues.

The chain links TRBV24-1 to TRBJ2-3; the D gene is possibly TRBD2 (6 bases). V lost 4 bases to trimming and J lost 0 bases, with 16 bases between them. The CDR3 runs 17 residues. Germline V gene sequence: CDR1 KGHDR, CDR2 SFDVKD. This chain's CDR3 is CATSDAGGVPSTDTQYF. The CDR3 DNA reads TGTGCCACCAGTGACGCCGGGGGTGTTCCTAGCACAGATACGCAGTATTTT.

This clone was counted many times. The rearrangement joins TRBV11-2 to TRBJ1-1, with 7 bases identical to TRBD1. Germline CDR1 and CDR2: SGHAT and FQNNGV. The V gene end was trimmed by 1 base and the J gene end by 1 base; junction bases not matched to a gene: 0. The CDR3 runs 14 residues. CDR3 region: CASSLGDRNTEAFF. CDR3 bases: TGTGCCAGCAGCTTAGGGGACAGGAACACTGAAGCTTTCTTT.

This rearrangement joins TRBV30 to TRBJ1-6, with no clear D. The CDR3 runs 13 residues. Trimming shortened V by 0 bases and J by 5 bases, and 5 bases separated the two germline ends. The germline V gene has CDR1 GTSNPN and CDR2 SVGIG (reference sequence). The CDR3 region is CAWSVQNNSPLHF. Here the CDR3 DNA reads TGTGCCTGGAGTGTACAAAATAATTCACCCCTCCACTTT.

The CDR3 region has the DNA TGTGCCATCAGTGAGTCTGATAGCGGGGGGCCCAATGAGCAGTTCTTC. Encoded protein: CAISESDSGGPNEQFF. The chain links TRBV10-3 to TRBJ2-1, with 10 bases that match TRBD2. V trimming: 0 bases; J trimming: 6 bases; junction bases outside the gene matches: 5. CDR3 length: 16 residues. Germline V gives CDR1 ENHRY, CDR2 SYGVKD.

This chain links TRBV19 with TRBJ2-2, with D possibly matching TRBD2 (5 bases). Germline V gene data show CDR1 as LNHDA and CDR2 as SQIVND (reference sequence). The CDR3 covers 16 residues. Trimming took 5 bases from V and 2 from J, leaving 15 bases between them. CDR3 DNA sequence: TGTGCCAGTAGTCTGAGGACTCTGATTAACACCGGGGAGCTGTTTTTT. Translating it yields CASSLRTLINTGELFF.

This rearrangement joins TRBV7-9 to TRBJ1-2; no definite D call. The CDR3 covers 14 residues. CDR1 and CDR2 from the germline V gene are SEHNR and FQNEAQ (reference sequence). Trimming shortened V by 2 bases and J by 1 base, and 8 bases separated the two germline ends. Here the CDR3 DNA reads TGTGCCAGCAGCTTATCCGGGGATAACTATGGCTACACCTTC. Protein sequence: CASSLSGDNYGYTF.